The present TCR beta chain was sequenced within a study of blood T cell repertoires in COVID-19. Background on the study: Sites in the United States, Italy and Spain provided acute and convalescent COVID-19 samples. T cells, B-cell-depleted T cells, or PBMCs supplied cDNA or gDNA.

The CDR3 runs to 12 residues. Trimming took off 1 base at V and 7 bases at J, with 10 bases between the two ends. CDR1 is SQVTM, CDR2 ANQGSEA, per germline. Original analysis: By means of reference gene primer amplification, nucleated cell counts were estimated. Assay used: immunoSEQ multiplex PCR; TCRdb lists only in-frame clones, some missing. V, J and clone size were drawn from that table, and D and trimming were deduced from the DNA. Of a few hundred thousand clones in the sample, approximately 90% were seen once. This receptor was identified in a man younger than 35 with active or convalescent COVID-19. The chain carries TRBV29-1 and TRBJ1-1, with unresolved D. Specimen: peripheral blood. The CDR3 loop reads CSVEVTVSEAFF. The CDR3 coding sequence is TGCAGCGTTGAAGTTACGGTGAGTGAAGCTTTCTTT. The full variable domain, in which reference TRBV29-1 and TRBJ1-1 provide the parts outside the CDR3, is SAVISQKPSRDICQRGTSLTIQCQVDSQVTMMFWYRQQPGQSLTLIATANQGSEATYESGFVIDKFPISRPNLTFSTLTVSNMSPEDSSIYLCSVEVTVSEAFFGQGTRLTVV.